These T cell receptor beta chains were read from a single sample in a study of blood T cell repertoires in COVID-19. Profiled with immunoSEQ multiplex PCR; TCRdb holds only in-frame clones, not every one. The sample lists roughly 230,000 clones, about 88% seen once, with around 1% in the top ten. The sequenced sample consisted of peripheral blood. The receptors originated from a man in his forties with acute or convalescent COVID-19. Both conserved end residues are part of each CDR3. The D gene is left open where the match is weak. Not all rows give a size; the values are once, few, many and, for expanded clones, a class.

abundance	v_gene	d_gene	len	j_gene	CDR3nt	CDR3aa
.	TRBV6-5	.	13	TRBJ2-5	TGTGCCAGCATGGCTAGCGTTCAAGAGACCCAGTACTTC	CASMASVQETQYF
.	TRBV12-3/TRBV12-4	.	11	TRBJ1-2	TGTGCCAGCTCTTGGGGAGGTGGCTACACCTTC	CASSWGGGYTF
few	TRBV12-5	.	16	TRBJ1-4	TGTGCTAGTGGTACCCGCTTCGGTGTTTCTAATGAAAAACTGTTTTTT	CASGTRFGVSNEKLFF
.	TRBV5-1	TRBD2	14	TRBJ2-7	TGCGCCAGCCAATTAGCGGGGGGGCGAGACGAGCAGTACTTC	CASQLAGGRDEQYF
once	TRBV7-6	.	15	TRBJ2-6	TGTGCCAGCAGCCAAACAGGCGGTGGGGCCAACGTCCTGACTTTC	CASSQTGGGANVLTF
.	TRBV29-1	.	12	TRBJ2-6	TGCAGCTTTCAGTCTGGGGCCAACGTCCTGACTTTC	CSFQSGANVLTF
.	TRBV19	TRBD2	14	TRBJ2-1	TGTGCCAGCCGATCCGGGACTATCCTTAATGAGCAGTTCTTC	CASRSGTILNEQFF
.	TRBV6-6	.	14	TRBJ1-1	TGTGCCAGCAGTCGCTCGGGGAGAGGACCTGAAGCTTTCTTT	CASSRSGRGPEAFF
.	TRBV29-1	.	12	TRBJ1-2	TGCAGCTCCTGGGGGGTTCTATGGGGCTACACCTTC	CSSWGVLWGYTF
.	TRBV6-4	TRBD1	15	TRBJ2-3	TGTGCCAGCAGTGAAGGGGACAGAAGCACAGATACGCAGTATTTT	CASSEGDRSTDTQYF
.	TRBV18	TRBD1	14	TRBJ1-1	TGTGCCAGCTCAGGTGGACAGGGGGCTACTGAAGCTTTCTTT	CASSGGQGATEAFF
.	TRBV5-6	.	15	TRBJ2-3	TGTGCCAGCAGCCTGTCCGGCAGGGGCACAGATACGCAGTATTTT	CASSLSGRGTDTQYF
.	TRBV5-4	TRBD1	16	TRBJ1-4	TGTGCCAGCAGCTTGTACCCCACAGGGGTGGATGAAAAACTGTTTTTT	CASSLYPTGVDEKLFF
.	TRBV9	.	15	TRBJ2-3	TGTGCCAGCAGCGTATACGGCAGGGAAGCAGATACGCAGTATTTT	CASSVYGREADTQYF
.	TRBV3-1/TRBV3-2	.	19	TRBJ2-4	TGTGCCAGCAGCCAAGCCACGCAGGCCGGAGGCTGGTTCGAAAACATTCAGTACTTC	CASSQATQAGGWFENIQYF
.	TRBV30	TRBD1	16	TRBJ2-5	TGTGCCTGGAGTGTACTTTTGGGGACAGGGGGTGAGACCCAGTACTTC	CAWSVLLGTGGETQYF
.	TRBV3-1/TRBV3-2	TRBD1	15	TRBJ1-2	TGTGCCAGCAGCCAAGTACAGGGGGAATCTTATGGCTACACCTTC	CASSQVQGESYGYTF
.	TRBV2	TRBD2	15	TRBJ2-5	TGTGCCAGCAGGATACTAGCGGGGGGCCAAGAGACCCAGTACTTC	CASRILAGGQETQYF
.	TRBV6-5	.	12	TRBJ1-1	TGTGCCAGCAGCCTCCGGGGAACTGAAGCTTTCTTT	CASSLRGTEAFF
.	TRBV4-2	TRBD2	17	TRBJ2-2	TGTGCCAGCAGCCAAGAAGTACTAGCGGGGCGTACCGGGGAGCTGTTTTTT	CASSQEVLAGRTGELFF